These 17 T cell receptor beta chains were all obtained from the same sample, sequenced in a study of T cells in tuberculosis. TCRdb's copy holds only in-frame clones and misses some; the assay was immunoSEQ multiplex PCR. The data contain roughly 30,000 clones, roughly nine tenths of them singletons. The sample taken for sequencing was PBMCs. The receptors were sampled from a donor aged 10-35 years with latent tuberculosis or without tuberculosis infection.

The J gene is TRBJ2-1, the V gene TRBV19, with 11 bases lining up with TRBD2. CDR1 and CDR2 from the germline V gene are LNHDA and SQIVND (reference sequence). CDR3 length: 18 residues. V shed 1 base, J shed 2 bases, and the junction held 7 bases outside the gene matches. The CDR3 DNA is TGTGCCAGTAGTATAGTAGCGGGGGGGCGGGTCCCCTACAATGAGCAGTTCTTC. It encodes CASSIVAGGRVPYNEQFF.

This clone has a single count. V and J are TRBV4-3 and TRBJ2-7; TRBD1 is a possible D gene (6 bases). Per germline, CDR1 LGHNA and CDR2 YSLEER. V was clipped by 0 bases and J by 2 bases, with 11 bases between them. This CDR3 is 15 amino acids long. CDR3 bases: TGCGCCAGCAGCCAAGATGGGACACCGACCTACGAGCAGTACTTC. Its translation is CASSQDGTPTYEQYF.

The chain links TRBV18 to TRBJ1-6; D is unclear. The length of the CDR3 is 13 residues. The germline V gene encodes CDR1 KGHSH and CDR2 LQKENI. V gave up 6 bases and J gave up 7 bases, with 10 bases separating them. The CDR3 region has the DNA TGTGCCAGCTCGGCGGGGTCCAATTCACCCCTCCACTTT. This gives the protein CASSAGSNSPLHF.

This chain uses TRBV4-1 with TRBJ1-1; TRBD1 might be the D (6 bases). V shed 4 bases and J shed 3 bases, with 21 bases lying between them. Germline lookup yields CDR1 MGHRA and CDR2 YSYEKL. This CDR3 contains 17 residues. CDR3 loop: CASSLHSGARGDTEAFF. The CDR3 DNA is TGCGCCAGCAGCCTCCATTCAGGGGCCAGGGGCGACACTGAAGCTTTCTTT.

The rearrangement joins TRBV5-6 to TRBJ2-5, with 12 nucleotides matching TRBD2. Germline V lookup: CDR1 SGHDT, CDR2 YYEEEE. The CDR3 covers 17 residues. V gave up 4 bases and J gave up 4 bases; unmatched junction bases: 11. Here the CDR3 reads CASSGLAGHIGRETQYF. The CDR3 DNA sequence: TGTGCCAGCAGCGGACTAGCGGGACATATCGGGAGAGAGACCCAGTACTTC.

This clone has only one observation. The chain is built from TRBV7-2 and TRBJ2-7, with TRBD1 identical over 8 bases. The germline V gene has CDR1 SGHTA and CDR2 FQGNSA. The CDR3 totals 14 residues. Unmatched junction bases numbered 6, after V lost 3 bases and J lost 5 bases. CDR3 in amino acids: CASSFWTGTHEQYF. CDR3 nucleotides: TGTGCCAGCAGCTTCTGGACAGGGACCCACGAGCAGTACTTC.

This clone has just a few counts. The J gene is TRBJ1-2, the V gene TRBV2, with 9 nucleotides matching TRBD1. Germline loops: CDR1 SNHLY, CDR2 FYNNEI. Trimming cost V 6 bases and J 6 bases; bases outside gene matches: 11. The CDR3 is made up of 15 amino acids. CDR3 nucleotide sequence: TGTGCCAGCAGGGGGACAGGGTGGAGGTTAGATGGCTACACCTTC. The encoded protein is CASRGTGWRLDGYTF.

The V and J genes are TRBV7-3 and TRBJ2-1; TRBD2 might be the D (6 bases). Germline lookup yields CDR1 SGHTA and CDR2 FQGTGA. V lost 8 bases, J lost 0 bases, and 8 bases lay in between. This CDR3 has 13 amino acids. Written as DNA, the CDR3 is TGTGCCAGCGGGGGGAACTCCTACAATGAGCAGTTCTTC. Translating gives CASGGNSYNEQFF.

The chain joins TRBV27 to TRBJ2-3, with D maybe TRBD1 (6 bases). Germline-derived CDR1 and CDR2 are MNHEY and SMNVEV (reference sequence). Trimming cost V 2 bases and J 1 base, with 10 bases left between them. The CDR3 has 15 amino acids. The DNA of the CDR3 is TGTGCCAGCAGTTTAAGACCAGGGGGCACAGATACGCAGTATTTT. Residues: CASSLRPGGTDTQYF.

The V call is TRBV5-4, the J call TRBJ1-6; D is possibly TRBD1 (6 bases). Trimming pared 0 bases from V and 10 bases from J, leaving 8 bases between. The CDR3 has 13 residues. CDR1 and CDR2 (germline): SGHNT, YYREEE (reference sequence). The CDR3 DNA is TGTGCCAGCAGCTTGGACAGGGAGTCACCCCTCCACTTT. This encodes CASSLDRESPLHF.

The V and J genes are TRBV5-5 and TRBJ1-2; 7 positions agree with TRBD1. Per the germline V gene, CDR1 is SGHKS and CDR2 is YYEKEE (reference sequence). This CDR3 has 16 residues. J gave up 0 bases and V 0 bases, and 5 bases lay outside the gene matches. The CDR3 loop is CASSLETGIANYGYTF. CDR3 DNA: TGTGCCAGCAGCTTGGAGACAGGGATAGCTAACTATGGCTACACCTTC.

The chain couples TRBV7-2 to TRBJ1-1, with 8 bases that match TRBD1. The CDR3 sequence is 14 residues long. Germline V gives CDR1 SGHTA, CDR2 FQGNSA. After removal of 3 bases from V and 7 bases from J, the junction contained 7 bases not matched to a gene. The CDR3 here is CASSFDRGSLEAFF. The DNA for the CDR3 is TGTGCCAGCAGCTTCGACAGGGGATCGCTTGAAGCTTTCTTT.

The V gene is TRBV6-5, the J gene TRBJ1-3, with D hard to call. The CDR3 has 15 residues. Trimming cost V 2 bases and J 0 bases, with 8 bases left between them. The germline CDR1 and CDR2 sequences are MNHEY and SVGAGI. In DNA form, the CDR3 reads TGTGCCAGCAGTTACCCAGGCCTCTCTGGAAACACCATATATTTT. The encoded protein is CASSYPGLSGNTIYF.

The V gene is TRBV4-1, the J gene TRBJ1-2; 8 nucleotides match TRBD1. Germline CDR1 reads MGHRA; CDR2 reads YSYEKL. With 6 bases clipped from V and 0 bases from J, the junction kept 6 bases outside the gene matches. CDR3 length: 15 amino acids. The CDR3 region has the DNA TGCGCCAGCAGGTTCAGGGGGCGGTCTAACTATGGCTACACCTTC. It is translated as CASRFRGRSNYGYTF.

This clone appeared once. The CDR3 DNA is TGTGCCAGTTTCAGGGCAGCGAACACTGAAGCTTTCTTT. The encoded protein is CASFRAANTEAFF. V usage is TRBV19 and J usage is TRBJ1-1, with D maybe TRBD1 (5 bases). The CDR3 extends over 13 amino acids. Germline CDR1 is LNHDA and CDR2 is SQIVND (reference sequence). V was pared by 8 bases and J by 1 base, with 11 bases between. Full variable domain (rest looked up from reference TRBV19 and TRBJ1-1): DGGITQSPKYLFRKEGQNVTLSCEQNLNHDAMYWYRQDPGQGLRLIYYSQIVNDFQKGDIAEGYSVSREKKESFPLTVTSAQKNPTAFYLCASFRAANTEAFFGQGTRLTVV.

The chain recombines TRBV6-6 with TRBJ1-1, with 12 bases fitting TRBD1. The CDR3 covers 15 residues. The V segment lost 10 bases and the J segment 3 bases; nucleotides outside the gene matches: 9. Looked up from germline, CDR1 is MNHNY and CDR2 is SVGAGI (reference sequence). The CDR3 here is CATGDRGHVDTEAFF. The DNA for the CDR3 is TGTGCCACGGGGGACAGGGGGCATGTGGACACTGAAGCTTTCTTT.

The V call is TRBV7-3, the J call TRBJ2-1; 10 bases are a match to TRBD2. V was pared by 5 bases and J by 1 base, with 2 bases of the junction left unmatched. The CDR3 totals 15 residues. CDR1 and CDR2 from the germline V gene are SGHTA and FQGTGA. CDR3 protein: CASSPLAGSYNEQFF. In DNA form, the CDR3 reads TGTGCCAGCAGCCCACTAGCGGGGTCCTACAATGAGCAGTTCTTC.